This TCR beta chain was recorded in a study of blood T cell repertoires in COVID-19. Germline CDR1 reads MNHNY; CDR2 reads SVGAGI (reference sequence). The CDR3 totals 15 residues. V gave up 5 bases and J gave up 6 bases; unmatched junction bases: 9. The assay was immunoSEQ multiplex PCR, and TCRdb's table has in-frame clones only and misses some. The table shows around 94,000 clones, with about 80% occurring only once. This TCR derives from a human donor in a cohort sampled during active COVID-19. This chain links TRBV6-6 with TRBJ2-3, with TRBD2 matching 9 bases. The specimen was peripheral blood. The CDR3 protein is CASSPRLAGGDTQYF. For the CDR3, the DNA is TGTGCCAGCAGTCCCCGCTTGGCGGGAGGGGATACGCAGTATTTT.